The entry below describes one TCR beta chain. The antigen is undetermined. The PCR contained 60 Vbeta and 13 Jbeta primers. The assay was immunoSEQ multiplex PCR, and TCRdb's table has in-frame clones only and misses some. The sample includes approximately 180,000 clones, about 73% of them seen just once. This entry comes from a study of cytomegalovirus exposure and HLA in healthy donors. Study-level background: Ancestry clustering placed around 81% of several hundred genotyped donors in the Caucasian-associated cluster. Study outcomes and limitations: A previous analysis found most TCR beta V segments productive roughly 87% or roughly 30% of the time.

The ends were cut back, 5 bases at V and 1 base at J, with 14 bases in the middle. Looked up from germline, CDR1 is SGDLS and CDR2 is YYNGEE. The CDR3 contains 15 residues. Material: PBMCs. The clonotype comes from a woman aged 50 to 60 in good health and CMV-seropositive. The V gene is TRBV9, the J gene TRBJ2-3; maybe TRBD2 (5 bases). The CDR3 here is CASSLTVGGTDTQYF. The CDR3 DNA is TGTGCCAGCAGTTTGACTGTCGGGGGCACAGATACGCAGTATTTT.